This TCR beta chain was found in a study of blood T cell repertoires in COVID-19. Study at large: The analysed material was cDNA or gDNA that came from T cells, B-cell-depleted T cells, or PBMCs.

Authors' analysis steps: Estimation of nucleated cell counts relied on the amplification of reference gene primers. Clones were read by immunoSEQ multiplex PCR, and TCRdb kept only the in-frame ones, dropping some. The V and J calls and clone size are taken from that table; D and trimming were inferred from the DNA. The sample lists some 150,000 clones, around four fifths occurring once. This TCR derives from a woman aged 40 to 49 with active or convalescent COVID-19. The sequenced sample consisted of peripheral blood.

CDR3 region: CASSLRGTGNIQYF. The CDR3 DNA reads as TGTGCCAGCAGCTTAAGGGGCACCGGAAACATTCAGTACTTC. The V and J genes are TRBV7-2 and TRBJ2-4, with D tentatively TRBD1 (5 bases). Germline V lookup: CDR1 SGHTA, CDR2 FQGNSA. V gave up 2 bases and J gave up 6 bases, with 11 bases separating them. There are 14 residues in the CDR3.